The 31 T cell receptor beta chains listed next were all sequenced from one sample in a study of shared clonotypes between healthy human individuals. The method was immunoSEQ multiplex PCR; TCRdb's version includes in-frame clones alone and lacks a portion of them. The table shows roughly 2.5 million clones, with around nine tenths occurring only once. The specimen was naive CD4+ T cells sorted from blood. Specified subset: CD45RA+ positively selected. Receptors were obtained from a man between 18 and 35 years old in good health.

The chain is built from TRBV18 and TRBJ2-2; 10 positions agree with TRBD1. In germline, CDR1 is KGHSH, CDR2 LQKENI. Losses at the gene ends were 5 bases for V and 3 bases for J; bases not matched to a gene: 3. CDR3 length: 15 amino acids. The DNA for the CDR3 is TGTGCCAGCTCAAGACAGGGGGCGGACACCGGGGAGCTGTTTTTT. This codes for CASSRQGADTGELFF.

This chain joins TRBV19 and TRBJ1-1; a weak D match, TRBD1 (5 bases). Germline lookup yields CDR1 LNHDA and CDR2 SQIVND (reference sequence). V lost 1 base and J lost 4, with 13 bases in between. The CDR3 consists of 15 residues. The CDR3 DNA sequence: TGTGCCAGTAGTATAGGCAGCACCCAGGGCACTGAAGCTTTCTTT. This gives the protein CASSIGSTQGTEAFF.

The chain employs TRBV9 and TRBJ2-3; D might be TRBD1 or TRBD2, each matching 6 bases. Germline V CDR1 and CDR2: SGDLS, YYNGEE. With 4 bases removed from V and 6 bases from J, the gap between germline ends came to 15 bases. The CDR3 is 14 amino acids. The CDR3 sequence is CASSSGRGRDTQYF. The CDR3 DNA is TGTGCCAGCAGCTCAGGACGGGGGCGCGATACGCAGTATTTT.

The genes are TRBV30 and TRBJ1-6; 9 nucleotides agree with TRBD1. The CDR3 totals 19 residues. Germline V gives CDR1 GTSNPN, CDR2 SVGIG (reference sequence). Losses at the gene ends were 5 bases for V and 0 bases for J; bases not matched to a gene: 14. The CDR3 sequence is CAWGGGTGIPSSYNSPLHF. The CDR3 DNA follows: TGTGCCTGGGGTGGCGGGACAGGGATCCCAAGCTCCTATAATTCACCCCTCCACTTT.

This clone has just a few counts. The J gene is TRBJ1-6, the V gene TRBV2; D is undetermined. V was trimmed by 4 bases and J by 7 bases, leaving 8 bases between them. The CDR3 has 13 amino acids. Germline V gene lookup returns CDR1 SNHLY and CDR2 FYNNEI. This CDR3 is CASSVAENSPLHF. In nucleotides, the CDR3 is TGTGCCAGCAGTGTTGCGGAAAATTCACCCCTCCACTTT.

J is TRBJ1-5 and V is TRBV6-4; no reliable D call. The CDR3 contains 16 residues. Germline lookup yields CDR1 MRHNA and CDR2 SNTAGT. The V gene lost 2 bases and the J gene lost 3 bases, with 14 bases spanning the gap. The CDR3: CASSDREIYSNQPQHF. The CDR3 DNA sequence: TGTGCCAGCAGTGACAGGGAGATTTATTCCAATCAGCCCCAGCATTTT.

The gene calls are TRBV30 and TRBJ2-7; the match to TRBD1 covers 7 bases. The CDR3 loop spans 14 amino acids. The ends lost 6 bases at V and 5 bases at J; junction bases unmatched: 13. The V gene's germline CDR1 is GTSNPN and CDR2 SVGIG (reference sequence). Written as DNA, the CDR3 is TGTGCCTGTCGATCGGGCAGGGGGAGTCACGAGCAGTACTTC. It codes for CACRSGRGSHEQYF.

The chain links TRBV4-3 to TRBJ1-2, with D hard to call. The CDR3 extends over 19 amino acids. Trimming removed 0 bases from V and 2 bases from J, with 22 bases in between. In germline, CDR1 is LGHNA, CDR2 YSLEER. Here the CDR3 DNA reads TGCGCCAGCAGCCAAGATGTCACTGGCTCACAGACCATAAACTATGGCTACACCTTC. Translated: CASSQDVTGSQTINYGYTF.

The J gene is TRBJ1-3, the V gene TRBV5-1; D remains ambiguous. The V gene's germline CDR1 is SGHRS and CDR2 YFSETQ. V was shortened by 0 bases and J by 0 bases, with 10 bases between the two germline ends. The CDR3 contains 16 residues. This chain's CDR3 is CASSLVSPLSGNTIYF. CDR3 coding DNA: TGCGCCAGCAGCTTGGTTTCTCCTCTCTCTGGAAACACCATATATTTT.

The DNA of the CDR3 is TGTGCCAGCAGCCTACCGGGACTAGCTCCCGGGGAGCTGTTTTTT. Protein sequence: CASSLPGLAPGELFF. The gene calls are TRBV5-6 and TRBJ2-2; 9 nucleotides line up with TRBD2. Trimming at V came to 4 bases and at J to 6 bases, leaving 7 bases not matched to a gene. The germline V gene encodes CDR1 SGHDT and CDR2 YYEEEE. CDR3 size: 15 residues.

The chain uses TRBV5-4 and TRBJ2-7, with 12 bases aligning to TRBD2. Germline V gives CDR1 SGHNT, CDR2 YYREEE (reference sequence). Trimming removed 0 bases from V and 7 bases from J; junction bases left unmatched: 5. The CDR3 spans 15 residues. The CDR3 DNA reads TGTGCCAGCAGCTTGGATCTAGCGGGAGGGCGAGAGCAGTACTTC. Its protein product is CASSLDLAGGREQYF. Drawing the rest from reference TRBV5-4 and TRBJ2-7, the complete variable domain is ETGVTQSPTHLIKTRGQQVTLRCSSQSGHNTVSWYQQALGQGPQFIFQYYREEENGRGNFPPRFSGLQFPNYSSELNVNALELDDSALYLCASSLDLAGGREQYFGPGTRLTVT.

CDR3 amino acids: CASSKGGTEETQYF. DNA of the CDR3: TGTGCCAGCAGCAAAGGCGGGACGGAAGAGACCCAGTACTTC. This chain connects TRBV21-1 to TRBJ2-5; the tabulated D call, TRBD2, remains unverified against the DNA. TRBV21-1 is a documented pseudogene. The CDR3 is 14 amino acids.

As regards this clone: Within the sample, other DNA sequences also encode this same CDR3. This rearrangement joins TRBV5-1 to TRBJ2-3, with TRBD2 matching over 10 bases. V lost 3 bases, J lost 6 bases, and 7 bases stayed unmatched. Germline values: CDR1 SGHRS, CDR2 YFSETQ. The CDR3 runs 15 residues. The CDR3 spells CASSSAGGPTDTQYF. The CDR3 coding sequence is TGCGCCAGCAGCTCAGCGGGAGGGCCAACGGATACGCAGTATTTT. The variable domain in full, with the rest retrieved from reference TRBV5-1 and TRBJ2-3, is KAGVTQTPRYLIKTRGQQVTLSCSPISGHRSVSWYQQTPGQGLQFLFEYFSETQRNKGNFPGRFSGRQFSNSRSEMNVSTLELGDSALYLCASSSAGGPTDTQYFGPGTRLTVL.

This clone came up once. The rearrangement joins TRBV29-1 to TRBJ1-1, with D possibly being TRBD1 (5 bases). The CDR3 covers 13 residues. Germline assignment: CDR1 SQVTM and CDR2 ANQGSEA. The V and J ends lost 6 bases and 0 bases respectively, with 11 bases between them. CDR3 region: CSVTRVVNTEAFF. CDR3 DNA sequence: TGCAGCGTGACCAGGGTTGTGAACACTGAAGCTTTCTTT.

This chain joins TRBV14 and TRBJ2-1; tentatively, D is TRBD2 (5 bases). Germline values: CDR1 SGHDN, CDR2 FVKESK. The CDR3 is made up of 16 amino acids. Trimming stripped 4 bases from V and 7 bases from J, with 20 bases between. CDR3 amino acids: CASSPSGSVISNEQFF. The CDR3, as DNA: TGTGCCAGCAGCCCCTCGGGGAGCGTTATTTCTAATGAGCAGTTCTTC.

The chain employs TRBV7-3 and TRBJ1-2; D uncertain. The CDR3 is 14 amino acids. Germline CDR1 SGHTA, CDR2 FQGTGA. Trimming took 5 bases from V and 4 from J, leaving 14 bases between them. The CDR3 nucleotides are TGTGCCAGCAGCCTGAAACCGGTCGGCTATGGCTACACCTTC. It codes for CASSLKPVGYGYTF. Full variable domain (missing parts from reference TRBV7-3 and TRBJ1-2): GAGVSQTPSNKVTEKGKYVELRCDPISGHTALYWYRQSLGQGPEFLIYFQGTGAADDSGLPNDRFFAVRPEGSVSTLKIQRTERGDSAVYLCASSLKPVGYGYTFGSGTRLTVV.

The rearrangement uses TRBV2 and TRBJ1-2; D remains unclear. CDR1 and CDR2 from the germline V gene are SNHLY and FYNNEI. This CDR3 region has 13 residues. The V and J ends lost 7 bases and 2 bases respectively, with 11 bases between them. DNA for the CDR3: TGTGCCAGCACTGAGACTGGGAACTATGGCTACACCTTC. Translation gives CASTETGNYGYTF.

This clone showed up just once. This chain connects TRBV30 to TRBJ2-7, with TRBD2 matching 7 bases. V shed 2 bases and J 3 bases; nucleotides not matched to a gene: 10. Germline V lookup: CDR1 GTSNPN, CDR2 SVGIG (reference sequence). This CDR3 region has 15 residues. The CDR3 spells CAWSTGTKNIYEQYF. In DNA, the CDR3 is TGTGCCTGGAGTACCGGGACTAAGAATATCTACGAGCAGTACTTC.

This clone showed up just once. The gene calls are TRBV10-3 and TRBJ2-7, with TRBD1 identical over 10 bases. The CDR3 length is 12 residues. CDR1 and CDR2 (germline): ENHRY, SYGVKD. V lost 10 bases and J lost 2; bases outside the gene matches: 2. CDR3 protein: CATGQGAYEQYF. The CDR3 DNA is TGTGCCACTGGACAGGGGGCCTACGAGCAGTACTTC.

The V gene is TRBV6-5, the J gene TRBJ2-2; 7 nucleotides line up with TRBD2. From germline, CDR1 is MNHEY and CDR2 SVGAGI. Unmatched junction bases numbered 12, after V lost 5 bases and J lost 9 bases. The CDR3 length is 15 residues. The CDR3 DNA follows: TGTGCCAGCAGTCGGACTAGTGGTAGCGCCCGGGAGCTGTTTTTT. The encoded protein is CASSRTSGSARELFF.

The rearrangement joins TRBV7-2 to TRBJ1-6; possibly TRBD1 for D (6 bases). V lost 5 bases and J lost 6, with 14 bases in between. Germline values: CDR1 SGHTA, CDR2 FQGNSA. The CDR3 consists of 15 residues. In DNA form, the CDR3 reads TGTGCCAGCAGCCCTGAGGGGGGATTTAATTCACCCCTCCACTTT. Amino acids: CASSPEGGFNSPLHF.

This CDR3 is CAISDQREGPTDTQYF. The CDR3 coding sequence is TGTGCCATCAGTGACCAGCGGGAGGGCCCGACAGATACGCAGTATTTT. The V gene is TRBV10-3, the J gene TRBJ2-3; 10 bases are a match to TRBD2. The germline V gene has CDR1 ENHRY and CDR2 SYGVKD. This CDR3 contains 16 residues. With 3 bases clipped from V and 3 bases from J, the junction kept 6 bases outside the gene matches.

This chain connects TRBV6-1 to TRBJ1-5; weak D call: TRBD1 (6 bases). Between the trimmed V and J ends, which lost 4 bases and 3 bases, there was a span of 7 bases. The germline gives CDR1 MNHNS, CDR2 SASEGT. The CDR3 is 13 residues long. The CDR3 loop is CASSGDNNQPQHF. As DNA, the CDR3 is TGTGCCAGCAGTGGGGACAACAATCAGCCCCAGCATTTT.

This sequence joins TRBV5-4 and TRBJ2-7, with D perhaps matching TRBD1 (6 bases). The CDR3 is 13 amino acids. The ends were cut back, 0 bases at V and 6 bases at J, with 10 bases in the middle. Germline V lookup: CDR1 SGHNT, CDR2 YYREEE (reference sequence). The CDR3 region is CASSLAAGVEQYF. CDR3 in DNA: TGTGCCAGCAGCTTGGCAGCAGGGGTCGAGCAGTACTTC.

The V gene is TRBV10-3, the J gene TRBJ2-2; D is possibly TRBD1 or TRBD2 (5 bases each). CDR1 is ENHRY and CDR2 is SYGVKD in the germline V gene. The CDR3 spans 14 residues. Trimming pared 5 bases from V and 9 bases from J, leaving 16 bases between. CDR3 in amino acids: CAISPFLAGRELFF. DNA of the CDR3: TGTGCCATCAGTCCCTTTCTAGCAGGGAGGGAGCTGTTTTTT.

The J gene is TRBJ1-5, the V gene TRBV10-3; D is possibly TRBD1 (6 bases). Germline CDR1 reads ENHRY; CDR2 reads SYGVKD. The CDR3 length is 16 residues. The germline V and J ends were trimmed by 0 bases and 2 bases, with 11 bases remaining between them. Here the CDR3 DNA reads TGTGCCATCAGTGAGTCGGGGGGGGCGGGCAATCAGCCCCAGCATTTT. It is translated as CAISESGGAGNQPQHF.

In this sample, this clone turned up once. The genes are TRBV6-6 and TRBJ1-1, with TRBD1 as a possible D gene (6 bases). CDR1 and CDR2 (germline): MNHNY, SVGAGI (reference sequence). V lost 10 bases and J lost 1, with 13 bases in between. The CDR3 extends over 13 amino acids. The CDR3 loop reads CATEQGPNTEAFF. The CDR3 DNA reads as TGTGCCACCGAGCAGGGGCCGAACACTGAAGCTTTCTTT.

V is TRBV5-1 and J is TRBJ1-1; D gene ambiguous. The germline gives CDR1 SGHRS, CDR2 YFSETQ. Trimming took 0 bases from V and 4 from J, leaving 13 bases between them. The CDR3 extends over 15 amino acids. CDR3 sequence (DNA): TGCGCCAGCAGCTTGGCCTCGGGGTCCATCACTGAAGCTTTCTTT. It translates to CASSLASGSITEAFF.

The sample holds a few counts of this clone. V usage is TRBV11-2 and J usage is TRBJ1-1; D gene unclear. This CDR3 comprises 13 residues. Trimming stripped 5 bases from V and 3 bases from J, with 10 bases between. The germline V gene has CDR1 SGHAT and CDR2 FQNNGV. The CDR3 region is CASSPFSYTEAFF. The CDR3 bases are TGTGCCAGCAGCCCTTTCAGTTACACTGAAGCTTTCTTT.

The rearrangement links TRBV2 to TRBJ2-1; 10 bases line up with TRBD2. CDR3 length: 14 residues. The V gene end was trimmed by 11 bases and the J gene end by 8 bases; junction bases not matched to a gene: 12. CDR1 and CDR2 from the germline V gene are SNHLY and FYNNEI. DNA for the CDR3: TGTGCCTCCAACGGGAAGCGGGAGGGTCATGAGCAGTTCTTC. It specifies CASNGKREGHEQFF.

This chain uses TRBV7-2 with TRBJ1-2; tentative D call: TRBD1 (6 bases). The V and J ends lost 4 bases and 3 bases respectively, with 18 bases between them. From germline, CDR1 is SGHTA and CDR2 FQGNSA. The CDR3 spans 16 residues. CDR3 amino acids: CASSSRGGREYYGYTF. The CDR3 region has the DNA TGTGCCAGCAGCTCCAGGGGAGGGAGGGAGTACTATGGCTACACCTTC.